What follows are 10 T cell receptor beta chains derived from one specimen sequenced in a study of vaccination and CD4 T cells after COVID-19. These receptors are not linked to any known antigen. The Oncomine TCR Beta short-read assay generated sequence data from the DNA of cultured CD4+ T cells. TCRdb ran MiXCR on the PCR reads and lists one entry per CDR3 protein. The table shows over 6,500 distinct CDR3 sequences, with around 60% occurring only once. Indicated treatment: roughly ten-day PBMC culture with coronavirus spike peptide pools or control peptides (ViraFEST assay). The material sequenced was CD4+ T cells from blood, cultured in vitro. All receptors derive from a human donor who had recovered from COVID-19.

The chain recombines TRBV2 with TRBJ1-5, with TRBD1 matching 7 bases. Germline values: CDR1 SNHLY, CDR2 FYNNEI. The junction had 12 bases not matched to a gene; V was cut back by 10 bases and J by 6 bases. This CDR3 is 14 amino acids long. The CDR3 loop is CATDQTGLGQPQHF. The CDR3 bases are TGTGCCACCGACCAGACAGGGCTGGGTCAGCCCCAGCATTTT.

The CDR3: CASRSGGHGNTIYF. The CDR3 nucleotides read TGTGCCAGCAGGTCCGGAGGGCATGGAAACACCATATATTTT. The V gene is TRBV6-1, the J gene TRBJ1-3, with unresolved D. The CDR3 is 14 residues long. The germline CDR1 and CDR2 sequences are MNHNS and SASEGT. V gave up 6 bases and J gave up 3 bases, with 12 bases separating them.

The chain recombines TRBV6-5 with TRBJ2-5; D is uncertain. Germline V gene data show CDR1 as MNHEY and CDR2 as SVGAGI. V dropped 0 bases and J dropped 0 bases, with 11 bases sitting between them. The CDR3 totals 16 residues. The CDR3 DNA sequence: TGTGCCAGCAGTTACTCTCGGCAAGCGTACCAAGAGACCCAGTACTTC. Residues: CASSYSRQAYQETQYF.

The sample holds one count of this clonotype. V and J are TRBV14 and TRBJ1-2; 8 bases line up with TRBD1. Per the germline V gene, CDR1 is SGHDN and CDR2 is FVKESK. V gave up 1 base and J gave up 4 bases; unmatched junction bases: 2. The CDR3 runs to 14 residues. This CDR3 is CASSQGQGPYGYTF. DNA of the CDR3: TGTGCCAGCAGCCAAGGACAGGGGCCCTATGGCTACACCTTC.

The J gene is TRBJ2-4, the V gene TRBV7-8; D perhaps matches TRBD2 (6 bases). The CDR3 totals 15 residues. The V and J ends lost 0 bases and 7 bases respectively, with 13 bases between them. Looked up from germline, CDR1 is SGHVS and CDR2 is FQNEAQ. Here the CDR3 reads CASSLAVWGRNIQYF. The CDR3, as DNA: TGTGCCAGCAGCTTAGCGGTTTGGGGGAGGAACATTCAGTACTTC.

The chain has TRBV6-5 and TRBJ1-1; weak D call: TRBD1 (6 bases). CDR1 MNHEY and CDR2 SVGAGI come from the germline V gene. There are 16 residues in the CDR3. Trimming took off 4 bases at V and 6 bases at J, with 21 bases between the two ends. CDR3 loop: CASSSLPQGFSAEAFF. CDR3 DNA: TGTGCCAGCAGTTCCCTTCCCCAGGGGTTTTCCGCTGAAGCTTTCTTT.

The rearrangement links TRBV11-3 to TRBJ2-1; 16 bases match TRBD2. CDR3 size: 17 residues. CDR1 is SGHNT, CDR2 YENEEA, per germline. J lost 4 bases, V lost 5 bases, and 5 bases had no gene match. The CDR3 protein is CASSPGLAGGRYNEQFF. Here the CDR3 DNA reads TGTGCCAGCAGCCCGGGACTAGCGGGAGGGCGGTACAATGAGCAGTTCTTC.

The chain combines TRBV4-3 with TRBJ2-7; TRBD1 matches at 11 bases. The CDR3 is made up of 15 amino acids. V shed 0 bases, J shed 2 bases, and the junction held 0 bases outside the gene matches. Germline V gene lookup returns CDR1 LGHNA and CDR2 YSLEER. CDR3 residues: CASSQEGQGAYEQYF. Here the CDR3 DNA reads TGCGCCAGCAGCCAAGAGGGACAGGGGGCCTACGAGCAGTACTTC.

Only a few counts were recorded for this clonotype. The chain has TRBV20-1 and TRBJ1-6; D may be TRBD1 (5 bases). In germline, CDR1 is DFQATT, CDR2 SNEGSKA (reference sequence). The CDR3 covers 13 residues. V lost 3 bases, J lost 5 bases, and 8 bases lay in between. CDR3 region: CSASRGHNSPLHF. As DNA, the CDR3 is TGCAGTGCTAGTCGGGGCCATAATTCACCCCTCCACTTT.

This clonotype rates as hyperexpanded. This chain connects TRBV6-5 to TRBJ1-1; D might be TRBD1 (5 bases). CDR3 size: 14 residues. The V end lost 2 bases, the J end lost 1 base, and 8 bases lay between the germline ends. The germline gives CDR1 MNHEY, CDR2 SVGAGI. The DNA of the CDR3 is TGTGCCAGCAGTTACGGGGGGGAGAACACTGAAGCTTTCTTT. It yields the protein CASSYGGENTEAFF.